The 25 T cell receptor beta chains listed next were all sequenced from one sample in a study of cytomegalovirus exposure and HLA in healthy donors. TCRdb's copy holds only in-frame clones and misses some; the assay was immunoSEQ multiplex PCR. The table includes 110,000 to 150,000 clones, about 95% detected once. Sequenced material: PBMCs. These receptors were collected from a man aged 18 to 35 in good health and CMV-seropositive.

This chain uses TRBV11-2 with TRBJ2-7; TRBD1 aligns across 7 bases. The germline V gene encodes CDR1 SGHAT and CDR2 FQNNGV. With 5 bases clipped from V and 3 bases from J, the junction kept 10 bases outside the gene matches. The CDR3 runs 15 residues. The CDR3 loop reads CASSPHPGQIYEQYF. In DNA form, the CDR3 reads TGTGCCAGCAGCCCTCACCCGGGACAGATCTACGAGCAGTACTTC.

The chain combines TRBV29-1 with TRBJ2-1, with 8 positions matching TRBD1. CDR3 length: 14 residues. Germline CDR1 is SQVTM and CDR2 is ANQGSEA. V lost 4 bases and J lost 2; bases outside the gene matches: 4. For the CDR3, the DNA is TGCAGCGTTGGGGAACAGGGGGCCTACAATGAGCAGTTCTTC. Encoded protein: CSVGEQGAYNEQFF.

V usage is TRBV6-1 and J usage is TRBJ2-7, with 9 bases matching TRBD2. Germline V gene sequence: CDR1 MNHNS, CDR2 SASEGT. This CDR3 is built from 17 residues. With V trimmed by 2 bases and J by 2 bases, 10 bases remained unmatched. Written as DNA, the CDR3 is TGTGCCAGCAGTGAAAGGGGGACTAGCCTAGTCCCCTACGAGCAGTACTTC. Translated, it gives CASSERGTSLVPYEQYF.

The chain employs TRBV6-5 and TRBJ1-4; 8 bases agree with TRBD1. CDR3 length equals 15 residues. Germline V lookup: CDR1 MNHEY, CDR2 SVGAGI. V was pared by 1 base and J by 4 bases, with 2 bases of the junction left unmatched. Here the CDR3 reads CASSYWGQDNEKLFF. For the CDR3, the DNA is TGTGCCAGCAGTTACTGGGGACAGGATAATGAAAAACTGTTTTTT.

The rearrangement joins TRBV28 to TRBJ2-1; 9 positions agree with TRBD1. Germline V lookup: CDR1 MDHEN, CDR2 SYDVKM. The CDR3 length is 16 residues. The trim removed 3 bases at V and 4 bases at J, leaving 7 bases unmatched. The CDR3 reads CASSLEGQGVYNEQFF. CDR3 bases: TGTGCCAGCAGTTTGGAGGGACAGGGAGTTTACAATGAGCAGTTCTTC.

The chain employs TRBV6-6 and TRBJ2-3; D gene unclear. V was pared by 2 bases and J by 6 bases, with 9 bases between. Per the germline V gene, CDR1 is MNHNY and CDR2 is SVGAGI (reference sequence). This CDR3 contains 13 residues. CDR3 in DNA: TGTGCCAGCAGTTACACCTCCAGGGATACGCAGTATTTT. Residues: CASSYTSRDTQYF.

V gene TRBV6-5 combines with J gene TRBJ2-7; 7 nucleotides agree with TRBD1. This CDR3 has 15 amino acids. Trimming took 6 bases from V and 3 from J; bases not matched to a gene: 11. CDR1 and CDR2 from the germline V gene are MNHEY and SVGAGI. DNA for the CDR3: TGTGCCAGCAGCCGGACAGGCCTCAACCGCTACGAGCAGTACTTC. It translates to CASSRTGLNRYEQYF.

Of note for this clone: Compared with germline, one end of the junction differs, possibly owing to a read error. The V call is TRBV27, the J call TRBJ2-1; D may be TRBD2 (6 bases). The CDR3 is 12 residues long. The V gene's germline CDR1 is MNHEY and CDR2 SMNVEV (reference sequence). This CDR3 reads CASSFLRASEIF. The CDR3 bases are TGTGCCAGCAGTTTTTTAAGGGCTAGCGAGATCTTC.

The V gene is TRBV2, the J gene TRBJ2-7; 9 nucleotides agree with TRBD1. After removal of 6 bases from V and 6 bases from J, the junction contained 0 bases not matched to a gene. The CDR3 contains 11 residues. CDR1 and CDR2 (germline): SNHLY, FYNNEI. CDR3 in DNA: TGTGCCAGCAGGACAGGGGGCGAGCAGTACTTC. Translation: CASRTGGEQYF.

This clone was seen ten or more times. This chain connects TRBV5-1 to TRBJ2-7; 13 bases map to TRBD2. Germline trimming cut 4 bases from V and 6 bases from J; bases unmatched to any gene: 10. CDR3 length: 16 residues. Looked up from germline, CDR1 is SGHRS and CDR2 is YFSETQ. In nucleotides, the CDR3 is TGCGCCAGCAGCCGGGGGACTAGCGGGACGGTGGGCGAGCAGTACTTC. This translates into CASSRGTSGTVGEQYF.

This chain joins TRBV5-4 and TRBJ2-2, with TRBD2 matching over 8 bases. Trimming took 3 bases from V and 0 from J; bases not matched to a gene: 4. Germline CDR1 SGHNT, CDR2 YYREEE (reference sequence). This CDR3 is built from 16 residues. The CDR3 DNA sequence: TGTGCCAGCAGCTGGTTAGCGGGAACGAACACCGGGGAGCTGTTTTTT. Translation: CASSWLAGTNTGELFF.

The chain uses TRBV2 and TRBJ2-7; possibly TRBD1 for D (6 bases). In germline, CDR1 is SNHLY, CDR2 FYNNEI. CDR3 size: 13 residues. Trimming took 6 bases from V and 6 from J, leaving 15 bases between them. The CDR3 reads CASSAMTGGEQYF. The DNA of the CDR3 is TGTGCCAGCAGCGCAATGACAGGAGGCGAGCAGTACTTC.

The DNA of the CDR3 is TGCAGCGTTGCAGACCCTCGGGCCGACAGGGACTACGAGCAGTACTTC. Translated: CSVADPRADRDYEQYF. The rearrangement joins TRBV29-1 to TRBJ2-7, with 7 bases that match TRBD1. Germline V gene sequence: CDR1 SQVTM, CDR2 ANQGSEA. Trimming cost V 4 bases and J 3 bases; bases outside gene matches: 15. The CDR3 has 16 amino acids.

This chain joins TRBV9 and TRBJ2-2; D possibly corresponds to TRBD2 (6 bases). Germline V gene data show CDR1 as SGDLS and CDR2 as YYNGEE. Trimming removed 3 bases at V and 12 bases at J, with 15 bases between. This CDR3 is 13 amino acids long. CDR3 loop: CASSGLVGEKLFF. The CDR3 DNA sequence: TGTGCCAGCAGCGGACTAGTCGGCGAAAAGCTGTTTTTT.

This clone was detected a few times. CDR3 coding DNA: TGTGCCAGCAGCTACAGCGGACAGGGCTACGAGCAGTACTTC. It encodes CASSYSGQGYEQYF. This chain links TRBV11-1 with TRBJ2-7; 8 bases agree with TRBD1. In germline, CDR1 is SGHAT, CDR2 FQDESV (reference sequence). V shed 4 bases and J 3 bases; nucleotides not matched to a gene: 5. The CDR3 runs to 14 residues.

The chain carries TRBV11-1 and TRBJ2-1; 10 bases are shared with TRBD2. The V gene's germline CDR1 is SGHAT and CDR2 FQDESV (reference sequence). The CDR3 has 15 residues. Unmatched junction bases numbered 8, after V lost 6 bases and J lost 6 bases. CDR3 bases: TGTGCCAGCAGGGAAGCGGGAGGGCCGTCCAATGAGCAGTTCTTC. It translates to CASREAGGPSNEQFF.

The chain joins TRBV5-1 to TRBJ2-2; 10 positions match TRBD1. Germline CDR1 reads SGHRS; CDR2 reads YFSETQ. The CDR3 spans 16 residues. V dropped 2 bases and J dropped 3; count of bases not matched to a gene: 4. The CDR3 coding sequence is TGCGCCAGCAGCTTAGGACAGGGGGAATACACCGGGGAGCTGTTTTTT. It yields the protein CASSLGQGEYTGELFF. The whole variable domain, remainder taken from reference TRBV5-1 and TRBJ2-2, is KAGVTQTPRYLIKTRGQQVTLSCSPISGHRSVSWYQQTPGQGLQFLFEYFSETQRNKGNFPGRFSGRQFSNSRSEMNVSTLELGDSALYLCASSLGQGEYTGELFFGEGSRLTVL.

The chain recombines TRBV27 with TRBJ2-4; 7 nucleotides match TRBD1. The CDR3 covers 14 residues. The germline gives CDR1 MNHEY, CDR2 SMNVEV (reference sequence). J lost 1 base, V lost 5 bases, and 2 bases had no gene match. The CDR3 protein is CASSKQGAKNIQYF. The DNA for the CDR3 is TGTGCCAGCAGTAAACAGGGGGCCAAAAACATTCAGTACTTC.

V gene TRBV4-2 combines with J gene TRBJ1-2; D unclear. CDR1 LGHNA and CDR2 YNFKEQ come from the germline V gene. V was clipped by 3 bases and J by 0 bases, with 11 bases between them. The CDR3 totals 15 residues. The CDR3 is CASSQLTGANYGYTF. Here the CDR3 DNA reads TGTGCCAGCAGCCAGTTGACCGGAGCTAACTATGGCTACACCTTC.

The rearrangement uses TRBV10-3 and TRBJ2-2; D remains unclear. The ends were cut back, 10 bases at V and 4 bases at J, with 10 bases in the middle. The CDR3 totals 12 residues. CDR1 ENHRY and CDR2 SYGVKD come from the germline V gene. DNA of the CDR3: TGTGCCACACGTGGCCCCACCGGGGAGCTGTTTTTT. Translation: CATRGPTGELFF.

The chain couples TRBV5-4 to TRBJ2-7; D gene uncertain. Germline CDR1 is SGHNT and CDR2 is YYREEE (reference sequence). Trimming cost V 1 base and J 5 bases, with 7 bases left between them. This CDR3 has 12 amino acids. CDR3 loop: CASSLSPDEQYF. CDR3 coding DNA: TGTGCCAGCAGCTTGTCCCCTGACGAGCAGTACTTC.

This rearrangement joins TRBV9 to TRBJ1-3; D is unresolved. The CDR3 has 15 residues. CDR1 is SGDLS, CDR2 YYNGEE, per germline. The germline V and J ends were trimmed by 0 bases and 2 bases, with 9 bases remaining between them. CDR3 residues: CASSVENGPGNTIYF. CDR3 DNA: TGTGCCAGCAGCGTAGAGAACGGTCCTGGAAACACCATATATTTT.

This clone was found once. The V and J genes are TRBV2 and TRBJ2-3; D is uncertain. The V gene lost 2 bases and the J gene lost 6 bases, with 9 bases spanning the gap. Germline CDR1 is SNHLY and CDR2 is FYNNEI. This CDR3 is 13 amino acids long. CDR3 loop: CASSENPSDTQYF. The CDR3 coding sequence is TGTGCCAGCAGTGAAAATCCCTCGGATACGCAGTATTTT.

The chain is built from TRBV7-2 and TRBJ2-3; TRBD1 might be the D (5 bases). Germline-derived CDR1 and CDR2 are SGHTA and FQGNSA. V dropped 5 bases and J dropped 0 bases, with 9 bases sitting between them. The CDR3 runs 14 residues. The CDR3 DNA sequence: TGTGCCAGCAGCCAGGACAAGAGCACAGATACGCAGTATTTT. Encoded protein: CASSQDKSTDTQYF.

The rearrangement joins TRBV9 to TRBJ2-3; 9 nucleotides line up with TRBD1. The CDR3 spans 14 residues. CDR1 is SGDLS and CDR2 is YYNGEE in the germline V gene. The V segment lost 3 bases and the J segment 6 bases; nucleotides outside the gene matches: 5. The CDR3 bases are TGTGCCAGCAGCGACACAGGGGGCTCCGATACGCAGTATTTT. Translation gives CASSDTGGSDTQYF.